Listed below are T cell receptor beta chains from one sample, sequenced in a study of CD8+ T cells in alopecia areata. Clones were sequenced by immunoSEQ multiplex PCR, and TCRdb holds only the in-frame ones, with some missing. Of about 180,000 clones listed, 45% to 60% are singletons. The specimen was CD8+ T cells sorted from blood, collected at week 52, from a patient treated with tofacitinib. These receptors were taken from a human donor with alopecia areata. The conserved cysteine and the conserved F or W are not part of the CDR3 here. Each record gives: V gene, J gene, CDR3 protein.

v_call: TRBV7-2
j_call: TRBJ2-1
cdr3_aa: ASSKTGGTYNEQF

v_call: TRBV4-1
j_call: TRBJ2-2
cdr3_aa: ASSPLGIAGVTGELF

v_call: TRBV9
j_call: TRBJ2-3
cdr3_aa: ASSPPGVTQY

v_call: TRBV2
j_call: TRBJ2-5
cdr3_aa: ASSNQETQY

v_call: TRBV13
j_call: TRBJ2-7
cdr3_aa: ASSLGQISYEQY

v_call: TRBV30
j_call: TRBJ1-1
cdr3_aa: AWSEDRTWAEAF

v_call: TRBV10-3
j_call: TRBJ1-2
cdr3_aa: AISEEGYGYT

v_call: TRBV6-5
j_call: TRBJ2-7
cdr3_aa: ASSRRSGGSYEQY

v_call: TRBV29-1
j_call: TRBJ2-7
cdr3_aa: SVPSSAYEQY

v_call: TRBV11-3
j_call: TRBJ1-6
cdr3_aa: ASSLNTDSPLH

v_call: TRBV7-2
j_call: TRBJ2-1
cdr3_aa: ASSKESGRAF

v_call: TRBV4-3
j_call: TRBJ2-3
cdr3_aa: ASSQDGAGTDTQY

v_call: TRBV4-3
j_call: TRBJ2-7
cdr3_aa: ASSQDHGEGRYEQY

v_call: TRBV30
j_call: TRBJ2-1
cdr3_aa: AWSTGTAVDNEQF

v_call: TRBV27
j_call: TRBJ1-6
cdr3_aa: ATTAAEPSIDSPLH

v_call: TRBV5-1
j_call: TRBJ2-7
cdr3_aa: ASTPSYEQY

v_call: TRBV10-3
j_call: TRBJ2-3
cdr3_aa: AITPGTDTDTQY

v_call: TRBV6-1
j_call: TRBJ2-5
cdr3_aa: AISDWVAGSVETQY

v_call: TRBV5-6
j_call: TRBJ2-3
cdr3_aa: ASSFIAGGSTDTQY

v_call: TRBV4-1
j_call: TRBJ1-3
cdr3_aa: ASSQDRGVSGNTIY

v_call: TRBV6-5
j_call: TRBJ1-4
cdr3_aa: ASRTGVLTNEKLF

v_call: TRBV13
j_call: TRBJ2-7
cdr3_aa: ASSASGTGVDEQY

v_call: TRBV4-2
j_call: TRBJ1-6
cdr3_aa: ASSQDRFRGSPLH

v_call: TRBV7-8
j_call: TRBJ2-5
cdr3_aa: ASSSPGHLQETQY

v_call: TRBV13
j_call: TRBJ1-6
cdr3_aa: ASSLGTDRANSPLH

v_call: TRBV4-1
j_call: TRBJ2-1
cdr3_aa: ASSQDRGIDEQF

v_call: TRBV30
j_call: TRBJ1-4
cdr3_aa: AWSQVATNEKLF

v_call: TRBV7-9
j_call: TRBJ1-2
cdr3_aa: ASSLRSPQVHGYT

v_call: TRBV7-9
j_call: TRBJ1-2
cdr3_aa: ASSVDYGYT

v_call: TRBV9
j_call: TRBJ2-1
cdr3_aa: ASSPQGGTGNYNEQF

v_call: TRBV20-1
j_call: TRBJ2-4
cdr3_aa: SVSSNIQY

v_call: TRBV30
j_call: TRBJ1-4
cdr3_aa: AWSVLGGRGNEKLF

v_call: TRBV6-1
j_call: TRBJ2-3
cdr3_aa: ASSDGTGAVDTQY

v_call: TRBV6-5
j_call: TRBJ2-3
cdr3_aa: ATGGAGTTDTQY

v_call: TRBV6-1
j_call: TRBJ1-1
cdr3_aa: ASSLDRGNTEAF

v_call: TRBV7-9
j_call: TRBJ1-2
cdr3_aa: ASSLALGQAAGYT

v_call: TRBV7-2
j_call: TRBJ2-1
cdr3_aa: ASSIQGDTYNEQF

v_call: TRBV30
j_call: TRBJ2-5
cdr3_aa: AWSVKLDGSETQY

v_call: TRBV25-1
j_call: TRBJ2-2
cdr3_aa: ASSEWAGNTGELF

v_call: TRBV4-1
j_call: TRBJ2-7
cdr3_aa: ASSQVRGNYEQY

v_call: TRBV7-9
j_call: TRBJ1-2
cdr3_aa: ASTEGAGYGYT

v_call: TRBV7-9
j_call: TRBJ2-3
cdr3_aa: ASSLPDVSTDTQY

v_call: TRBV29-1
j_call: TRBJ2-3
cdr3_aa: SVFGDRGVSDTQY

v_call: TRBV5-1
j_call: TRBJ2-7
cdr3_aa: ASSLEGGRVYEQY

v_call: TRBV7-2
j_call: TRBJ1-2
cdr3_aa: ASSFGGQGYGYT

v_call: TRBV7-2
j_call: TRBJ1-6
cdr3_aa: ASSPTSGTGSSPLH

v_call: TRBV4-1
j_call: TRBJ1-1
cdr3_aa: ASSQVGVGTEAF

v_call: TRBV7-8
j_call: TRBJ2-7
cdr3_aa: ASSLVGGDSYEQY

v_call: TRBV5-1
j_call: TRBJ2-5
cdr3_aa: ASSLAAGGTETQY

v_call: TRBV2
j_call: TRBJ2-7
cdr3_aa: ASSEGSGRAEEQY

v_call: TRBV7-8
j_call: TRBJ2-2
cdr3_aa: ASRDTARTGELF

v_call: TRBV6-5
j_call: TRBJ2-7
cdr3_aa: ASSHDSGGPYEQY